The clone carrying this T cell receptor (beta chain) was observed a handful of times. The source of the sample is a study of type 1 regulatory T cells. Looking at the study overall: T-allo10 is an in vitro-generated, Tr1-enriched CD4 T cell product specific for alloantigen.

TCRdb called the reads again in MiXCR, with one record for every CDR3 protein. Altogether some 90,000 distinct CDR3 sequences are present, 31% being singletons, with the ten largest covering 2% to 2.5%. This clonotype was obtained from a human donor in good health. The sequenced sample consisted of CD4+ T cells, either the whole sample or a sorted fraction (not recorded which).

CDR3 region: CSAERTEAFF. DNA of the CDR3: TGCAGTGCCGAAAGGACTGAAGCTTTCTTT. V and J are TRBV20-1 and TRBJ1-1; unclear D gene. Per germline, CDR1 DFQATT and CDR2 SNEGSKA (reference sequence). This CDR3 has 10 residues. The V end lost 6 bases, the J end lost 5 bases, and 7 bases lay between the germline ends.